The TCR beta chain under discussion was sequenced for a study of cytomegalovirus exposure and HLA in healthy donors. This PCR relied on a set of 60 Vbeta primers and 13 Jbeta primers. Using immunoSEQ multiplex PCR, the repertoire was profiled, and TCRdb retains in-frame clones only, with some absent. The sample lists about 150,000 clones, around four fifths occurring once. The V end lost 3 bases, the J end lost 5 bases, and 22 bases lay between the germline ends. The CDR3 sequence is 17 residues long. Germline V lookup: CDR1 MGHDK, CDR2 SYGVNS. This TCR was sampled from a woman between 50 and 59 years old in good health and CMV-seropositive. The V and J genes are TRBV25-1 and TRBJ1-1; D is unresolved. What was sequenced was PBMCs. The CDR3 sequence: CASSDAYSTEAVTEAFF. CDR3 in DNA: TGTGCCAGCAGTGACGCCTACTCCACAGAAGCGGTTACTGAAGCTTTCTTT.